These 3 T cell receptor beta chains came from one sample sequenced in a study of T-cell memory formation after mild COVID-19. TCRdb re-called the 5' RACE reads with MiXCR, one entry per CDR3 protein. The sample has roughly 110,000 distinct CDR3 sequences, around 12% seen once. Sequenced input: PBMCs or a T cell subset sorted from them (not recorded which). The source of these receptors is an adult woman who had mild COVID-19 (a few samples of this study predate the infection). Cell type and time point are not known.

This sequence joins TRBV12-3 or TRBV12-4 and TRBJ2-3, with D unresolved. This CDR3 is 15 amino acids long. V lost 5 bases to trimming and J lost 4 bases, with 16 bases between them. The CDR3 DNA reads TGTGCCAGCAGTACCCTTTTAGGGCCGGCAGATACGCAGTATTTT. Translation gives CASSTLLGPADTQYF.

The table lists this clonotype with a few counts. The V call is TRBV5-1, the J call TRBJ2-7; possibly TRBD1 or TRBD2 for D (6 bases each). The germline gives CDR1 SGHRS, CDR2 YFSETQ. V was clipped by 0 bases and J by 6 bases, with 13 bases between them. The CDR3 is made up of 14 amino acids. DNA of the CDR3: TGCGCCAGCAGCTTGGCGGGGGCTTTATTCGAGCAGTACTTC. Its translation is CASSLAGALFEQYF.

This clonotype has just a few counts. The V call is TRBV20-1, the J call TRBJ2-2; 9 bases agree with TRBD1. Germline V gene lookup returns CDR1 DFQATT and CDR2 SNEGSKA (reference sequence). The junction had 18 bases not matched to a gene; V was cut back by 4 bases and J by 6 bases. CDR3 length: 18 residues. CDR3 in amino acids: CSAIFASLNRGLAGELFF. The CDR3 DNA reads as TGCAGTGCTATTTTCGCGAGCTTGAACAGGGGGCTGGCCGGGGAGCTGTTTTTT.